The next 15 T cell receptor beta chains were all read from a single sample in a study of T cell responses to AZD1222 COVID-19 vaccine. Libraries were prepared by immunoSEQ multiplex PCR; TCRdb keeps only in-frame clonotypes and omits some of them. This sample carries 28,000 or so clones, just over 85% of them seen once, and the ten largest clones take 2.5% to 3%. Sample: peripheral blood, taken 28 days after the second AZD1222 dose. These receptors came from an adult who received the AZD1222 COVID-19 vaccine.

The rearrangement joins TRBV5-5 to TRBJ1-1, with no clear D. Germline V gene lookup returns CDR1 SGHKS and CDR2 YYEKEE (reference sequence). Trimming cost V 1 base and J 0 bases, with 1 base left between them. This CDR3 comprises 12 residues. CDR3 protein: CASSLLNTEAFF. The CDR3 DNA reads TGTGCCAGCAGCTTGTTGAACACTGAAGCTTTCTTT.

The rearrangement links TRBV6-5 to TRBJ2-7; 10 nucleotides align to TRBD1. This CDR3 spans 14 amino acids. Germline-derived CDR1 and CDR2 are MNHEY and SVGAGI. Germline trimming cut 6 bases from V and 4 bases from J; bases unmatched to any gene: 6. This CDR3 reads CASRPRQGAYEQYF. The CDR3 DNA follows: TGTGCCAGCAGGCCGAGACAGGGGGCTTACGAGCAGTACTTC.

The CDR3: CASSTSGFSGANVLTF. CDR3 DNA: TGTGCCAGCAGCACCTCGGGATTCTCTGGGGCCAACGTCCTGACTTTC. The V gene is TRBV9, the J gene TRBJ2-6; tentative D call: TRBD2 (5 bases). This CDR3 has 16 amino acids. V was clipped by 4 bases and J by 0 bases, with 11 bases between them. Looked up from germline, CDR1 is SGDLS and CDR2 is YYNGEE. The whole variable domain, remainder taken from reference TRBV9 and TRBJ2-6, is DSGVTQTPKHLITATGQRVTLRCSPRSGDLSVYWYQQSLDQGLQFLIQYYNGEERAKGNILERFSAQQFPDLHSELNLSSLELGDSALYFCASSTSGFSGANVLTFGAGSRLTVL.

The chain has TRBV18 and TRBJ2-7; perhaps D is TRBD1 or TRBD2 (5 bases each). The CDR3 extends over 13 amino acids. Per germline, CDR1 KGHSH and CDR2 LQKENI. Trimming took off 5 bases at V and 6 bases at J, with 14 bases between the two ends. In DNA form, the CDR3 reads TGTGCCAGCTCATCAAAAGTGAGGGGCGAGCAGTACTTC. Its translation: CASSSKVRGEQYF.

V usage is TRBV5-6 and J usage is TRBJ2-2; no reliable D call. This CDR3 region has 13 residues. Trimming took off 0 bases at V and 3 bases at J, with 3 bases between the two ends. CDR1 is SGHDT and CDR2 is YYEEEE in the germline V gene. The CDR3 nucleotides read TGTGCCAGCAGCTTGGGTGACACCGGGGAGCTGTTTTTT. Its protein product is CASSLGDTGELFF.

J is TRBJ2-3 and V is TRBV11-3, with TRBD1 matching 7 bases. With V trimmed by 3 bases and J by 4 bases, 4 bases remained unmatched. This CDR3 region has 14 residues. From germline, CDR1 is SGHNT and CDR2 YENEEA. The CDR3 coding sequence is TGTGCCAGCAGCTTCTCGGGACAGTCAGATACGCAGTATTTT. Encoded protein: CASSFSGQSDTQYF. The complete variable domain, with remaining parts taken from reference TRBV11-3 and TRBJ2-3, reads EAGVVQSPRYKIIEKKQPVAFWCNPISGHNTLYWYLQNLGQGPELLIRYENEEAVDDSQLPKDRFSAERLKGVDSTLKIQPAELGDSAVYLCASSFSGQSDTQYFGPGTRLTVL.

This sequence joins TRBV6-1 and TRBJ1-2, with no clear D. The CDR3 covers 16 residues. V lost 4 bases and J 2 bases, leaving 17 bases between the germline ends. Germline V gives CDR1 MNHNS, CDR2 SASEGT. This chain's CDR3 is CASSAQMGDPNYGYTF. In nucleotides, the CDR3 is TGTGCCAGCAGTGCCCAGATGGGAGATCCGAACTATGGCTACACCTTC.

This clone has only a few counts. J is TRBJ2-1 and V is TRBV19, with a weak D call TRBD2 (7 bases). V dropped 3 bases and J dropped 9 bases, with 12 bases sitting between them. Germline V lookup: CDR1 LNHDA, CDR2 SQIVND (reference sequence). The CDR3 sequence is 13 residues long. The CDR3 reads CASSMGAGVEQFF. The CDR3 DNA sequence: TGTGCCAGTAGTATGGGGGCGGGGGTTGAGCAGTTCTTC.

This chain connects TRBV4-3 to TRBJ2-2; D is undetermined. V was shortened by 0 bases and J by 2 bases, with 13 bases between the two germline ends. The CDR3 length is 17 residues. Germline V lookup: CDR1 LGHNA, CDR2 YSLEER. The CDR3: CASSQDGQGANTGELFF. In nucleotides, the CDR3 is TGCGCCAGCAGCCAAGATGGTCAAGGAGCTAACACCGGGGAGCTGTTTTTT.

The genes are TRBV12-5 and TRBJ2-7, with D perhaps assigned TRBD1 or TRBD2 (5 bases each). V shed 7 bases and J shed 7 bases, with 14 bases lying between them. In germline, CDR1 is LGHNT, CDR2 FRNRAP. The CDR3 length is 12 residues. As DNA, the CDR3 is TGTGCTAGTGCCCGGGACCTCGGGGAGCAGTACTTC. Amino acids: CASARDLGEQYF. Filled out from reference TRBV12-5 and TRBJ2-7, the complete variable domain reads DARVTQTPRHKVTEMGQEVTMRCQPILGHNTVFWYRQTMMQGLELLAYFRNRAPLDDSGMPKDRFSAEMPDATLATLKIQPSEPRDSAVYFCASARDLGEQYFGPGTRLTVT.

CDR3 sequence reads: CASSRGQGDGYTF. The CDR3, as DNA: TGTGCCAGCAGCCGGGGACAGGGGGATGGCTACACCTTC. The chain has TRBV5-6 and TRBJ1-2; 11 bases are a match to TRBD1. The V gene end was trimmed by 4 bases and the J gene end by 6 bases; junction bases not matched to a gene: 2. This CDR3 contains 13 residues. Germline V gene sequence: CDR1 SGHDT, CDR2 YYEEEE.

The rearrangement uses TRBV9 and TRBJ1-3; D may be TRBD1 (5 bases). The germline V gene has CDR1 SGDLS and CDR2 YYNGEE. CDR3 size: 17 residues. Trimming stripped 2 bases from V and 0 bases from J, with 15 bases between. The CDR3, as DNA: TGTGCCAGCAGCGTTGGGGCACAGGCCTCCTCTGGAAACACCATATATTTT. Protein: CASSVGAQASSGNTIYF.

V usage is TRBV3-1 (or the pseudogene TRBV3-2) and J usage is TRBJ1-6; unclear D gene. This CDR3 is built from 12 residues. Trimming took off 4 bases at V and 13 bases at J, with 11 bases between the two ends. CDR1 LGHDT and CDR2 YNNKEL come from the germline V gene (reference sequence). In DNA, the CDR3 is TGTGCCAGCAGCCCCCTTGACTCGCCCCTCCACTTT. This sequence encodes CASSPLDSPLHF.

The chain employs TRBV6-5 and TRBJ1-6, with TRBD1 as a possible D gene (6 bases). V lost 8 bases and J lost 10, with 18 bases in between. The CDR3 is made up of 14 amino acids. Germline CDR1 and CDR2: MNHEY and SVGAGI. CDR3 DNA: TGTGCCAGCCGCCAAACAGGGACGAGGTCACCCCTCCACTTT. It encodes CASRQTGTRSPLHF.

This rearrangement joins TRBV6-5 to TRBJ1-3; D is ambiguous. V was trimmed by 7 bases and J by 2 bases, leaving 12 bases between them. The CDR3 has 14 amino acids. Germline V CDR1 and CDR2: MNHEY, SVGAGI. DNA for the CDR3: TGTGCCAGCACCAACGGGTGGGCTGGAAACACCATATATTTT. Its protein is CASTNGWAGNTIYF.